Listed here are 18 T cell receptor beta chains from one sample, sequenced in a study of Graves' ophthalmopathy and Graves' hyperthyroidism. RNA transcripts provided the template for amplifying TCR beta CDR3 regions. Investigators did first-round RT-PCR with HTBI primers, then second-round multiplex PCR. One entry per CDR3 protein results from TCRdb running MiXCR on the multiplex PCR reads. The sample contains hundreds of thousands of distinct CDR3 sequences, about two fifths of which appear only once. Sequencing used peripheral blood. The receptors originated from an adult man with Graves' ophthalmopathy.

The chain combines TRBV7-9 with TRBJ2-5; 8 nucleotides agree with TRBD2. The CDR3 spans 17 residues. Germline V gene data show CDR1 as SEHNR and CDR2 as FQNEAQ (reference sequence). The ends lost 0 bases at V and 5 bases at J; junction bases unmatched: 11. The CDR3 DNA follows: TGTGCCAGCAGCTTAGCCTACACCGGGGGGGCGTGGGAGACCCAGTACTTC. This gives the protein CASSLAYTGGAWETQYF.

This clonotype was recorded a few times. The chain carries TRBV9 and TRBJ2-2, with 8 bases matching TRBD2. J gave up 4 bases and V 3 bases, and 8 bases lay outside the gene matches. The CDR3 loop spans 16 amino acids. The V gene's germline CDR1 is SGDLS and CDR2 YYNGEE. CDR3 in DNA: TGTGCCAGCAGCGCGTCGGGACTAGTGCCCACCGGGGAGCTGTTTTTT. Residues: CASSASGLVPTGELFF.

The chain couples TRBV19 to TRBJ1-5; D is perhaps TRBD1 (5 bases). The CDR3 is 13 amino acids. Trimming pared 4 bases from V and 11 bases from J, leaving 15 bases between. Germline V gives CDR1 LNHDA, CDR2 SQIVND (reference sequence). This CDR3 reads CASSTGGGKTQHF. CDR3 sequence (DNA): TGTGCCAGTAGTACCGGGGGAGGGAAGACCCAGCATTTT. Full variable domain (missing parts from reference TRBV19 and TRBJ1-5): DGGITQSPKYLFRKEGQNVTLSCEQNLNHDAMYWYRQDPGQGLRLIYYSQIVNDFQKGDIAEGYSVSREKKESFPLTVTSAQKNPTAFYLCASSTGGGKTQHFGDGTRLSIL.

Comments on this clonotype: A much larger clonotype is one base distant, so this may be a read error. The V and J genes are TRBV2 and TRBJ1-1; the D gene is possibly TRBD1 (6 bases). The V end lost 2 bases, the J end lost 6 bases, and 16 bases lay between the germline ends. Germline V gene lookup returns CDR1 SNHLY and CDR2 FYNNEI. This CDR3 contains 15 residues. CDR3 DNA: TGTGCCAGCAGTGAATCTGCCCTAAGGGGGGCTGAAGCTTTCTTT. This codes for CASSESALRGAEAFF.

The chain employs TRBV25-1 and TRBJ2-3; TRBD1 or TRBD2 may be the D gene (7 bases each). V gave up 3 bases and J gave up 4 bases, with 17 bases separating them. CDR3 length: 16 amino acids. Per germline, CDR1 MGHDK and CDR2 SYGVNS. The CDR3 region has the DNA TGTGCCAGCAGTGAGGAGGGGGCGGGAGCTTCAGATACGCAGTATTTT. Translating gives CASSEEGAGASDTQYF.

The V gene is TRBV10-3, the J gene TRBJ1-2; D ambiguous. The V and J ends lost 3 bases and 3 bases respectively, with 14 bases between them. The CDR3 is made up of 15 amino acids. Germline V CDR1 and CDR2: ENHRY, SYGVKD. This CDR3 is CAISEALRTDYGYTF. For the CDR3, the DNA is TGTGCCATCAGTGAAGCGCTTCGGACGGACTATGGCTACACCTTC.

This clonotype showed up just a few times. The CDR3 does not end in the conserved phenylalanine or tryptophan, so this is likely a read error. The CDR3 coding sequence is TGTGCCAGCAGTTTCGGGACAGGGACCTACGAGCAGTACTTA. It codes for CASSFGTGTYEQYL. The chain joins TRBV6-5 to TRBJ2-7; 9 nucleotides line up with TRBD1. J gave up 2 bases and V 4 bases, and 3 bases lay outside the gene matches. Germline V CDR1 and CDR2: MNHEY, SVGAGI. This CDR3 region has 14 residues.

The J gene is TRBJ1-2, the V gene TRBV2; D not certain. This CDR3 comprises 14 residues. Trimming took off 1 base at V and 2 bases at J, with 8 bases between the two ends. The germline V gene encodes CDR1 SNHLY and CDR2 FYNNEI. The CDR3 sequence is CASSEDMGNYGYTF. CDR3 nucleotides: TGTGCCAGCAGTGAAGATATGGGGAACTATGGCTACACCTTC. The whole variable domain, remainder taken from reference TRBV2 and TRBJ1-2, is EPEVTQTPSHQVTQMGQEVILRCVPISNHLYFYWYRQILGQKVEFLVSFYNNEISEKSEIFDDQFSVERPDGSNFTLKIRSTKLEDSAMYFCASSEDMGNYGYTFGSGTRLTVV.

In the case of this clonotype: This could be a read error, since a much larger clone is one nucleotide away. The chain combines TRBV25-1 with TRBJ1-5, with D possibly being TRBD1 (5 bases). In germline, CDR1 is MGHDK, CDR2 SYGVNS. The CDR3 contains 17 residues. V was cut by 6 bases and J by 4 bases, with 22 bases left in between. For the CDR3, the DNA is TGTGCCAGCAGCTTAGACGGTGGGGCAGGGAAAAATCAGCCCCAGCATTTT. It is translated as CASSLDGGAGKNQPQHF.

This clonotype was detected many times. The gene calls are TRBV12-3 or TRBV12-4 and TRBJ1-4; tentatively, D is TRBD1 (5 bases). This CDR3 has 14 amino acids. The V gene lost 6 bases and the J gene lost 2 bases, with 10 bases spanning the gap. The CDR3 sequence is CASSRVTTNEKLFF. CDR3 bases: TGTGCCAGCAGCAGGGTTACGACTAATGAAAAACTGTTTTTT.

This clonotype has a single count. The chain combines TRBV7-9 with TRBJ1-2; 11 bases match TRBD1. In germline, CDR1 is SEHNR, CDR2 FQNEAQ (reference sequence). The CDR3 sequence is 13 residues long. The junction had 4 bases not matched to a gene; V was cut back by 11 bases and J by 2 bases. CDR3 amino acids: CAWGTGGNYGYTF. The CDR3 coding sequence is TGTGCCTGGGGGACAGGGGGAAACTATGGCTACACCTTC.

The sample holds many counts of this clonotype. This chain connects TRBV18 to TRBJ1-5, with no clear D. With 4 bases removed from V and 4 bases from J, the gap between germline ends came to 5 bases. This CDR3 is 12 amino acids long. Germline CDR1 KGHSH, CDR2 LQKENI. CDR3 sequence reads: CASSLLNQPQHF. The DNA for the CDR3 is TGTGCCAGCTCACTACTGAATCAGCCCCAGCATTTT.

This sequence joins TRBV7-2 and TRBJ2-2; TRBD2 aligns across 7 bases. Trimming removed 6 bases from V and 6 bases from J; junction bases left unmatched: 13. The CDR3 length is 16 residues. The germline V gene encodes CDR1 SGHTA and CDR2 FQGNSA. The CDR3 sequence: CASSRRLAVVPGELFF. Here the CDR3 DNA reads TGTGCCAGCAGTCGGAGGCTAGCGGTAGTCCCCGGGGAGCTGTTTTTT. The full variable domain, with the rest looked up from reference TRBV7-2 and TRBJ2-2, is GAGVSQSPSNKVTEKGKDVELRCDPISGHTALYWYRQSLGQGLEFLIYFQGNSAPDKSGLPSDRFSAERTGGSVSTLTIQRTQQEDSAVYLCASSRRLAVVPGELFFGEGSRLTVL.

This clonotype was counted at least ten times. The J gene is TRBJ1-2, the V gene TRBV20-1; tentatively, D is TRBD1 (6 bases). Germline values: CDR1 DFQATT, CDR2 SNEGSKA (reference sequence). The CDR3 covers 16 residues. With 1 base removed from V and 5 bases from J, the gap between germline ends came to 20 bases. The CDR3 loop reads CSARGVEGGPRYGYTF. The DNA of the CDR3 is TGCAGTGCTAGAGGAGTGGAAGGGGGACCCAGATATGGCTACACCTTC.

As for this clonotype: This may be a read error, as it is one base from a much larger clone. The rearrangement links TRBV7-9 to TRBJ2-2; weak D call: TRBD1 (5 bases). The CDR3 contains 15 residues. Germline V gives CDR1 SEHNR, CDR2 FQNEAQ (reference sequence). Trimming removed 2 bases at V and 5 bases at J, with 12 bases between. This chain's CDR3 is CASSLSFRDTGELFF. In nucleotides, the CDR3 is TGTGCCAGCAGCTTATCGTTCAGGGATACCGGGGAGCTGTTTTTT. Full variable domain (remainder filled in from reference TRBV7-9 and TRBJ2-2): DTGVSQNPRHKITKRGQNVTFRCDPISEHNRLYWYRQTLGQGPEFLTYFQNEAQLEKSRLLSDRFSAERPKGSFSTLEIQRTEQGDSAMYLCASSLSFRDTGELFFGEGSRLTVL.

In DNA form, the CDR3 reads TGCAGCGTTGAAGGGACAGGGATACGCGGGACTAGCGCTTACGAGCAGTACTTC. Protein product: CSVEGTGIRGTSAYEQYF. The chain is built from TRBV29-1 and TRBJ2-7; 10 bases match TRBD2. CDR1 and CDR2 (germline): SQVTM, ANQGSEA. Trimming cost V 1 base and J 4 bases; bases outside gene matches: 16. The CDR3 has 18 amino acids.

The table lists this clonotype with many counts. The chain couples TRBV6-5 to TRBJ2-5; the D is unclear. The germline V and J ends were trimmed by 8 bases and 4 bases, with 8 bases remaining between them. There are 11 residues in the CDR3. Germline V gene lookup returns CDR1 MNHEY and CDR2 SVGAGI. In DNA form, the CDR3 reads TGTGCCAGCTACGATGGAGAGACCCAGTACTTC. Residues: CASYDGETQYF.

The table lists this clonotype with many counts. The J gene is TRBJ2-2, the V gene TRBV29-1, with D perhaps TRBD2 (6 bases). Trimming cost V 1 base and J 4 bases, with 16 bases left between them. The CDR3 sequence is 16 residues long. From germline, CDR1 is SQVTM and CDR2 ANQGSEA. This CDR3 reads CSVEGSGRRGTGELFF. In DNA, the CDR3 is TGCAGCGTTGAAGGATCGGGTCGGCGGGGCACCGGGGAGCTGTTTTTT.